Shown below are 20 T cell receptor beta chains from a single sample sequenced in a study of blood T cells in healthy people across ages. It was with a sample-barcoded 5' primer and a J-beta primer mix that a second PCR of roughly 6 to 11 cycles was run. TCRdb used MiXCR to reprocess the 5' RACE reads, holding one entry per CDR3 protein. The sample contains hundreds of thousands of distinct CDR3 sequences, around 43% of which appear only once. Sequencing was performed on blood. The receptor source for this set is a man aged 80 or over in good health.

In its sample, this clonotype was seen many times. The chain recombines TRBV29-1 with TRBJ2-1; D remains ambiguous. V was shortened by 6 bases and J by 7 bases, with 25 bases between the two germline ends. CDR1 and CDR2 (germline): SQVTM, ANQGSEA. The CDR3 has 16 residues. The CDR3 region has the DNA TGCAGCGTCCTAAGCCCTGGACGCAGGACCCTAAATGAGCAGTTCTTC. Translating it yields CSVLSPGRRTLNEQFF.

In its sample, this clonotype was seen many times. This rearrangement joins TRBV18 to TRBJ1-1; 9 positions agree with TRBD1. CDR3 length: 14 amino acids. Germline V lookup: CDR1 KGHSH, CDR2 LQKENI. V dropped 8 bases and J dropped 1; count of bases not matched to a gene: 5. For the CDR3, the DNA is TGTGCCAGCAGTCCGGACAGGGGGAACACTGAAGCTTTCTTT. This codes for CASSPDRGNTEAFF.

The table lists this clonotype with a count of one. The chain uses TRBV29-1 and TRBJ2-1; 10 nucleotides match TRBD2. Trimming took 8 bases from V and 6 from J; bases not matched to a gene: 10. Germline assignment: CDR1 SQVTM and CDR2 ANQGSEA. The CDR3 length is 14 residues. CDR3 DNA sequence: TGCAGCTTCCCGGGACTAGCGTTCCGCAATGAGCAGTTCTTC. It yields the protein CSFPGLAFRNEQFF.

This chain links TRBV7-2 with TRBJ2-2; D gene ambiguous. V was pared by 1 base and J by 6 bases, with 6 bases between. Germline CDR1 SGHTA, CDR2 FQGNSA. The CDR3 runs 13 residues. The CDR3 nucleotides read TGTGCCAGCAGCTTAGTACAGTCCGGGGAGCTGTTTTTT. Its protein product is CASSLVQSGELFF.

The chain links TRBV7-2 to TRBJ2-5; 7 nucleotides line up with TRBD2. The J call is uncertain, as TRBJ2-7 better fits the DNA end. Germline CDR1 and CDR2: SGHTA and FQGNSA. The CDR3 spans 14 residues. The DNA for the CDR3 is TGTGCCAGCAGTTTTCGGGGGGACCTCTACGAGCAGTACTTC. This translates into CASSFRGDLYEQYF.

There are a few counts of this clonotype. The chain carries TRBV12-3 or TRBV12-4 and TRBJ2-1; TRBD2 aligns across 7 bases. This CDR3 spans 16 amino acids. The ends lost 4 bases at V and 7 bases at J; junction bases unmatched: 13. The CDR3 spells CASSSTGAGVGNEQFF. The CDR3 nucleotides are TGTGCCAGCAGTTCCACCGGGGCGGGAGTTGGGAATGAGCAGTTCTTC.

The chain couples TRBV5-1 to TRBJ2-1; D not certain. Trimming left V 0 bases short and J 15 bases short, with 16 bases between. Germline CDR1 and CDR2: SGHRS and YFSETQ. This CDR3 region has 13 residues. The CDR3 reads CASSLDLSRPRFF. DNA of the CDR3: TGCGCCAGCAGCTTGGATTTGAGTCGGCCAAGGTTCTTC. Supplemented by reference TRBV5-1 and TRBJ2-1, the full variable domain reads KAGVTQTPRYLIKTRGQQVTLSCSPISGHRSVSWYQQTPGQGLQFLFEYFSETQRNKGNFPGRFSGRQFSNSRSEMNVSTLELGDSALYLCASSLDLSRPRFFGPGTRLTVL.

J is TRBJ1-6 and V is TRBV20-1, with D maybe TRBD1 (5 bases). Germline lookup yields CDR1 DFQATT and CDR2 SNEGSKA (reference sequence). The length of the CDR3 is 16 residues. Trimming pared 1 base from V and 6 bases from J, leaving 16 bases between. The CDR3 loop is CSARGPGGGTNSPLHF. In DNA, the CDR3 is TGCAGTGCTAGAGGCCCCGGGGGGGGAACTAATTCACCCCTCCACTTT.

This clonotype was detected a few times. V gene TRBV20-1 combines with J gene TRBJ1-2, with a weak D call TRBD1 (5 bases). V was cut by 5 bases and J by 0 bases, with 13 bases left in between. Per germline, CDR1 DFQATT and CDR2 SNEGSKA (reference sequence). This CDR3 has 14 amino acids. The CDR3 loop reads CSARMEGTNYGYTF. For the CDR3, the DNA is TGCAGTGCTCGGATGGAGGGGACTAACTATGGCTACACCTTC.

The chain combines TRBV18 with TRBJ2-3; 14 positions agree with TRBD2. Germline loops: CDR1 KGHSH, CDR2 LQKENI. The CDR3 sequence is 16 residues long. The junction had 4 bases not matched to a gene; V was cut back by 4 bases and J by 4 bases. CDR3 region: CASSQQGLAGADTQYF. CDR3 bases: TGTGCCAGCTCACAACAGGGACTAGCGGGAGCAGATACGCAGTATTTT.

This clonotype was counted between two and nine times. This chain joins TRBV29-1 and TRBJ2-3; 13 bases are shared with TRBD2. The ends lost 7 bases at V and 0 bases at J; junction bases unmatched: 16. Germline V CDR1 and CDR2: SQVTM, ANQGSEA. The CDR3 extends over 19 amino acids. The CDR3 bases are TGCAGCGCATACCGGACTAGCGGGGGCCCTGCTACTAGCACAGATACGCAGTATTTT. This sequence encodes CSAYRTSGGPATSTDTQYF.

This clonotype was seen a single time. CDR3 loop: CASSPLGIQGGNEQFF. The CDR3 region has the DNA TGCGCCAGCAGCCCCCTAGGGATTCAGGGAGGAAATGAGCAGTTCTTC. V is TRBV5-1 and J is TRBJ2-1; possibly TRBD2 for D (6 bases). Germline CDR1 reads SGHRS; CDR2 reads YFSETQ. V was shortened by 4 bases and J by 7 bases, with 21 bases between the two germline ends. This CDR3 contains 16 residues.

This clonotype appeared once. V is TRBV5-1 and J is TRBJ2-5; TRBD1 agrees at 7 bases. The DNA end is a closer match to TRBJ2-7, so the J assignment may be wrong. This CDR3 region has 14 residues. The germline CDR1 and CDR2 sequences are SGHRS and YFSETQ. CDR3 sequence reads: CASSTRTGAYEQYF. The CDR3 nucleotides read TGCGCCAGCAGCACCCGGACAGGAGCGTACGAGCAGTACTTC.

The chain links TRBV5-8 to TRBJ2-7; 13 bases are shared with TRBD2. Germline CDR1 and CDR2: SGHTS and YDEGEE. This CDR3 region has 18 residues. With V trimmed by 4 bases and J by 6 bases, 16 bases remained unmatched. CDR3 sequence: CASSPGRRTSGSLGEQYF. The CDR3 DNA is TGTGCCAGCAGCCCTGGACGACGGACTAGCGGGAGTCTAGGCGAGCAGTACTTC.

This clonotype was recorded at least ten times. This chain connects TRBV11-2 to TRBJ2-1, with TRBD2 identical over 7 bases. This CDR3 contains 23 residues. Unmatched junction bases numbered 28, after V lost 2 bases and J lost 3 bases. Germline V gene lookup returns CDR1 SGHAT and CDR2 FQNNGV. The CDR3 DNA follows: TGTGCCAGCAGCTTATTTTTTCGGGGGGTGGAAAAGGTCAGCGCGGGTCGCTACAATGAGCAGTTCTTC. Encoded protein: CASSLFFRGVEKVSAGRYNEQFF.

The table lists this clonotype with a count of one. This rearrangement joins TRBV6-5 to TRBJ2-4; D perhaps matches TRBD2 (5 bases). The J call is in doubt because the DNA end fits TRBJ2-7 better. The CDR3 has 14 residues. Germline values: CDR1 MNHEY, CDR2 SVGAGI. This CDR3 is CASSYYGVPYEQYF. In DNA, the CDR3 is TGTGCCAGCAGTTACTACGGGGTCCCCTACGAGCAGTACTTC.

The rearrangement uses TRBV20-1 and TRBJ2-3; D is perhaps TRBD1 (5 bases). Trimming shortened V by 0 bases and J by 2 bases, and 12 bases separated the two germline ends. The CDR3 loop spans 15 amino acids. The germline gives CDR1 DFQATT, CDR2 SNEGSKA (reference sequence). The CDR3 reads CSARDLTAATDTQYF. As DNA, the CDR3 is TGCAGTGCTAGAGATCTGACAGCAGCCACAGATACGCAGTATTTT.

Only a few counts were recorded for this clonotype. The chain uses TRBV10-3 and TRBJ1-4; the D gene is possibly TRBD1 (6 bases). Germline V lookup: CDR1 ENHRY, CDR2 SYGVKD. The CDR3 totals 14 residues. V dropped 2 bases and J dropped 7 bases, with 11 bases sitting between them. The CDR3 protein is CAISEPRGGEKLFF. CDR3 DNA sequence: TGTGCCATCAGTGAGCCCAGGGGAGGTGAAAAACTGTTTTTT.

Only one count was recorded for this clonotype. Since a much larger clone is just one base distant, this may be a read error. The genes are TRBV6-1 and TRBJ2-5; possible D gene TRBD1, 6 bases. Trimming pared 8 bases from V and 11 bases from J, leaving 18 bases between. The CDR3 runs to 12 residues. The germline V gene encodes CDR1 MNHNS and CDR2 SASEGT. DNA of the CDR3: TGTGCCAGCGACCGCAACAGGGATGAGCAGTACTTC. This translates into CASDRNRDEQYF.

This clonotype was seen more than once but under ten times. The rearrangement links TRBV4-1 to TRBJ2-2; D might be TRBD1 (5 bases). This CDR3 spans 17 amino acids. Germline V gene lookup returns CDR1 MGHRA and CDR2 YSYEKL. V lost 0 bases, J lost 4 bases, and 15 bases lay in between. The CDR3 coding sequence is TGCGCCAGCAGCCAAGAGCGCCAGGGCGTTAGCACCGGGGAGCTGTTTTTT. It encodes CASSQERQGVSTGELFF.